This T cell receptor (beta chain) stems from a study of blood T cell repertoires in COVID-19. The method was immunoSEQ multiplex PCR; TCRdb's version includes in-frame clones alone and lacks a portion of them. The sample lists 250,000 to 350,000 clones, roughly 90% occurring once. The ends lost 3 bases at V and 8 bases at J; junction bases unmatched: 10. Per the germline V gene, CDR1 is SGHDT and CDR2 is YYEEEE. This CDR3 is built from 17 residues. This clone was recorded only once. The chain has TRBV5-6 and TRBJ2-1, with 14 bases aligning to TRBD2. Sequences were obtained from peripheral blood. This sequence was found in a woman aged 50 to 60 who had recovered from COVID-19. The CDR3 protein is CASSWPGLAGESDEQFF. The DNA for the CDR3 is TGTGCCAGCAGCTGGCCGGGACTAGCGGGAGAGTCGGATGAGCAGTTCTTC. The whole variable domain, filled in from reference TRBV5-6 and TRBJ2-1, reads DAGVTQSPTHLIKTRGQQVTLRCSPKSGHDTVSWYQQALGQGPQFIFQYYEEEERQRGNFPDRFSGHQFPNYSSELNVNALLLGDSALYLCASSWPGLAGESDEQFFGPGTRLTVL.